Described below is a single T cell receptor (beta chain) sequence and its context. What it binds is not known. This entry comes from a study of T-cell memory formation after mild COVID-19. Study-wide results and limits: Largely, contracting CD4+ clones fell within CM and EM, and contracting CD8+ clones within EMRA. Some clones that responded turned up in pre-infection memory, which suggests that cross-reactive memory joined in.

The V and J ends lost 0 bases and 7 bases respectively, with 22 bases between them. The CDR3 extends over 18 amino acids. CDR1 is MGHRA, CDR2 YSYEKL, per germline. cDNA libraries for TCR alpha and TCR beta, carrying sample barcodes and UMIs, came from 5'RACE with constant-segment primers. MiXCR, applied by TCRdb to the 5' RACE reads, yields one record per CDR3 protein. The sample has approximately 350,000 distinct CDR3 sequences; approximately 29% are singletons. The sequence was collected from an adult woman who had mild COVID-19 (a few samples of this study predate the infection). Cell type and time point are not known. The gene calls are TRBV4-1 and TRBJ1-5; unclear D gene. The sequenced sample was PBMCs or a T cell subset sorted from them (not recorded which). This CDR3 is CASSQDSGASLLGQPQHF. The CDR3 bases are TGCGCCAGCAGCCAAGATAGTGGAGCTTCTCTCCTGGGGCAGCCCCAGCATTTT.